Shown below are 20 T cell receptor beta chains from a single sample sequenced in a study of blood T cell repertoires in COVID-19. Method: immunoSEQ multiplex PCR; TCRdb's copy keeps in-frame clones and lacks some. The data hold hundreds of thousands of clones, with approximately 86% observed a single time. Sequenced sample: peripheral blood. All receptors derive from a woman in her 70s with COVID-19, enrolled during active disease.

This rearrangement joins TRBV10-3 to TRBJ1-1, with unresolved D. V was pared by 10 bases and J by 6 bases, with 15 bases between. This CDR3 contains 12 residues. The germline V gene encodes CDR1 ENHRY and CDR2 SYGVKD. CDR3 sequence reads: CATSGVLAEAFF. Here the CDR3 DNA reads TGTGCCACCTCAGGTGTCCTCGCTGAAGCTTTCTTT.

The chain carries TRBV6-6 and TRBJ2-7; perhaps TRBD1 as D (6 bases). Trimming left V 0 bases short and J 4 bases short, with 16 bases between. CDR1 is MNHNY and CDR2 is SVGAGI in the germline V gene (reference sequence). This CDR3 has 16 residues. CDR3: CASSYSTTGTQYEQYF. CDR3 DNA: TGTGCCAGCAGTTACTCTACTACCGGGACACAGTACGAGCAGTACTTC.

This sequence joins TRBV6-5 and TRBJ1-3, with TRBD1 matching 11 bases. This CDR3 has 16 amino acids. Trimming took 0 bases from V and 8 from J; bases not matched to a gene: 6. CDR1 MNHEY and CDR2 SVGAGI come from the germline V gene. CDR3 coding DNA: TGTGCCAGCAGTTACTCGAGGGACAGGGGGATTCACACCATATATTTT. This translates into CASSYSRDRGIHTIYF.

Remarks on this clone: Other DNA sequences in the same sample also yield this CDR3. This chain uses TRBV12-3 or TRBV12-4 with TRBJ1-2; 7 bases map to TRBD1. This CDR3 has 13 residues. J lost 1 base, V lost 5 bases, and 1 base had no gene match. In nucleotides, the CDR3 is TGTGCCAGCAGTCGACAGGGTAACTATGGCTACACCTTC. This encodes CASSRQGNYGYTF.

The chain joins TRBV6-1 to TRBJ1-3, with D unclear. The CDR3 sequence is 15 residues long. V lost 6 bases and J 3 bases, leaving 15 bases between the germline ends. Germline values: CDR1 MNHNS, CDR2 SASEGT. The CDR3 nucleotides read TGTGCCAGCAGCAAGGGAGATCTTGGTGGAAACACCATATATTTT. Encoded protein: CASSKGDLGGNTIYF.

The chain joins TRBV7-2 to TRBJ2-5; D ambiguous. Germline V lookup: CDR1 SGHTA, CDR2 FQGNSA. With 5 bases removed from V and 5 bases from J, the gap between germline ends came to 9 bases. The CDR3 has 12 residues. The CDR3: CASSPSRETQYF. In DNA form, the CDR3 reads TGTGCCAGCAGCCCCTCGAGGGAGACCCAGTACTTC. Complete variable domain (other parts from reference TRBV7-2 and TRBJ2-5): GAGVSQSPSNKVTEKGKDVELRCDPISGHTALYWYRQSLGQGLEFLIYFQGNSAPDKSGLPSDRFSAERTGGSVSTLTIQRTQQEDSAVYLCASSPSRETQYFGPGTRLLVL.

J is TRBJ2-5 and V is TRBV7-9, with 13 positions matching TRBD2. This CDR3 is 16 amino acids long. Germline V gene lookup returns CDR1 SEHNR and CDR2 FQNEAQ (reference sequence). V trimming: 5 bases; J trimming: 1 base; junction bases outside the gene matches: 4. The CDR3 reads CASSVTSGGVQETQYF. The CDR3 nucleotides are TGTGCCAGCAGCGTAACTAGCGGGGGGGTCCAAGAGACCCAGTACTTC.

This rearrangement joins TRBV6-5 to TRBJ1-2; no definite D call. Germline CDR1 MNHEY, CDR2 SVGAGI. This CDR3 region has 12 residues. V was cut by 2 bases and J by 7 bases, with 8 bases left in between. The CDR3 sequence: CASSYKGGGYTF. In DNA, the CDR3 is TGTGCCAGCAGTTACAAGGGAGGTGGCTACACCTTC.

The chain couples TRBV24-1 to TRBJ1-2; D not resolved. The V end lost 9 bases, the J end lost 6 bases, and 25 bases lay between the germline ends. This CDR3 region has 16 residues. Germline V gives CDR1 KGHDR, CDR2 SFDVKD. CDR3 DNA: TGTGCCACCTCGGGGTCGGGGAATATGGGAGGACATGGCTACACCTTC. Translation gives CATSGSGNMGGHGYTF.

This clone has only a few counts. This chain links TRBV6-1 with TRBJ2-5; D is unresolved. Germline V gene lookup returns CDR1 MNHNS and CDR2 SASEGT. The germline V and J ends were trimmed by 2 bases and 5 bases, with 15 bases remaining between them. The CDR3 spans 15 residues. The CDR3 loop is CASSETATIGETQYF. CDR3 DNA: TGTGCCAGCAGTGAAACCGCAACGATCGGGGAGACCCAGTACTTC.

This sequence joins TRBV12-5 and TRBJ2-3; 7 bases align to TRBD2. J lost 7 bases, V lost 1 base, and 17 bases had no gene match. Looked up from germline, CDR1 is LGHNT and CDR2 is FRNRAP. The CDR3 runs to 18 residues. The CDR3 DNA follows: TGTGCTAGTGGTTTGGATGTGCTTGGGGCTAGCGGAAGATATACGCAGTATTTT. It codes for CASGLDVLGASGRYTQYF. The variable domain in full, completed from reference TRBV12-5 and TRBJ2-3, reads DARVTQTPRHKVTEMGQEVTMRCQPILGHNTVFWYRQTMMQGLELLAYFRNRAPLDDSGMPKDRFSAEMPDATLATLKIQPSEPRDSAVYFCASGLDVLGASGRYTQYFGPGTRLTVL.

This rearrangement joins TRBV7-8 to TRBJ2-5, with D tentatively TRBD2 (6 bases). Looked up from germline, CDR1 is SGHVS and CDR2 is FQNEAQ. V shed 5 bases and J shed 0 bases, with 10 bases lying between them. The CDR3 runs 14 residues. The CDR3 region has the DNA TGTGCCAGCAGCCTGCGGGACTACCAAGAGACCCAGTACTTC. Translated: CASSLRDYQETQYF.

The rearrangement links TRBV5-8 to TRBJ1-5, with unresolved D. Germline V gene data show CDR1 as SGHTS and CDR2 as YDEGEE. Trimming shortened V by 0 bases and J by 6 bases, and 10 bases separated the two germline ends. The CDR3 spans 14 residues. In DNA, the CDR3 is TGTGCCAGCAGCTTGGTCGGGTCGGGTCAGCCCCAGCATTTT. It specifies CASSLVGSGQPQHF. Using reference TRBV5-8 and TRBJ1-5 for the parts outside the CDR3, the full variable domain is EAGVTQSPTHLIKTRGQQATLRCSPISGHTSVYWYQQALGLGLQFLLWYDEGEERNRGNFPPRFSGRQFPNYSSELNVNALELEDSALYLCASSLVGSGQPQHFGDGTRLSIL.

This clone was detected once. The chain recombines TRBV30 with TRBJ2-7; 10 bases map to TRBD2. Germline-derived CDR1 and CDR2 are GTSNPN and SVGIG (reference sequence). V gave up 2 bases and J gave up 12 bases; unmatched junction bases: 13. The CDR3 has 14 amino acids. The CDR3 sequence: CAWSPRLAGVPPYF. CDR3 DNA sequence: TGTGCCTGGAGTCCTCGACTAGCGGGTGTCCCTCCGTACTTC.

The V gene is TRBV7-9, the J gene TRBJ1-2; TRBD1 might be the D (5 bases). CDR3 length: 14 residues. V was shortened by 5 bases and J by 6 bases, with 16 bases between the two germline ends. Looked up from germline, CDR1 is SEHNR and CDR2 is FQNEAQ (reference sequence). CDR3 loop: CASSPNGQGDGYTF. The DNA of the CDR3 is TGTGCCAGCAGCCCCAACGGACAAGGGGATGGCTACACCTTC.

The chain has TRBV11-2 and TRBJ2-1; 10 nucleotides agree with TRBD1. The germline gives CDR1 SGHAT, CDR2 FQNNGV. CDR3 length: 15 residues. The V gene end was trimmed by 0 bases and the J gene end by 9 bases; junction bases not matched to a gene: 5. Written as DNA, the CDR3 is TGTGCCAGCAGCTTAGAGGGACAGGGGTACGGTGAGCAGTTCTTC. The encoded protein is CASSLEGQGYGEQFF.

The chain couples TRBV2 to TRBJ2-5; 7 bases are shared with TRBD1. The length of the CDR3 is 15 residues. The junction had 8 bases not matched to a gene; V was cut back by 5 bases and J by 2 bases. CDR1 SNHLY and CDR2 FYNNEI come from the germline V gene. CDR3 residues: CASSHTGTAQETQYF. Written as DNA, the CDR3 is TGTGCCAGCAGTCATACAGGGACAGCACAAGAGACCCAGTACTTC.

This chain links TRBV2 with TRBJ1-4; D is perhaps TRBD1 (6 bases). The length of the CDR3 is 15 residues. The ends were cut back, 4 bases at V and 8 bases at J, with 17 bases in the middle. The V gene's germline CDR1 is SNHLY and CDR2 FYNNEI. CDR3 in amino acids: CASSAQGSVNEKLFF. In DNA, the CDR3 is TGTGCCAGCAGTGCCCAGGGGTCTGTAAACGAAAAACTGTTTTTT.

This clone has a single count. The chain has TRBV12-3 or TRBV12-4 and TRBJ2-7; tentatively, D is TRBD1 (5 bases). The CDR3 length is 12 residues. The germline V and J ends were trimmed by 7 bases and 5 bases, with 12 bases remaining between them. The CDR3 here is CASTVRGHEQYF. The CDR3 region has the DNA TGTGCCAGCACCGTAAGGGGTCACGAGCAGTACTTC.

The genes are TRBV7-9 and TRBJ1-1, with a weak D call TRBD1 (6 bases). V lost 5 bases and J 8 bases, leaving 21 bases between the germline ends. CDR3 length equals 15 residues. The germline V gene has CDR1 SEHNR and CDR2 FQNEAQ (reference sequence). CDR3 bases: TGTGCCAGCAGCCCTCTGGGACAACCCGAGGAGGAAGCTTTCTTT. Its protein product is CASSPLGQPEEEAFF.